The 8 T cell receptor beta chains listed next were all sequenced from one sample in a study of metastatic and nonmetastatic thyroid tumors. Thyroid surgery had not been preceded by any treatment in any patient. MiXCR was used by TCRdb to re-call the PCR reads. Among 30,000 to 40,000 clones listed, roughly a fifth were seen once. The sequencing sample was made of blood. All receptors derive from a female donor with papillary thyroid cancer or a benign thyroid nodule (not recorded which). Some clones in this sample may be carry-over from other donors' samples.

This clone was seen at least ten times. The CDR3 nucleotides are TGTGCCAGCAAATTTAGGGGAGACTATGGCTACACCTTC. Amino acids: CASKFRGDYGYTF. This chain connects TRBV27 to TRBJ1-2, with a weak D call TRBD1 (5 bases). V lost 7 bases and J lost 3, with 12 bases in between. The CDR3 totals 13 residues. Germline V gives CDR1 MNHEY, CDR2 SMNVEV (reference sequence).

This clone occurred once. The chain links TRBV7-2 to TRBJ2-2; 7 positions match TRBD2. Germline CDR1 reads SGHTA; CDR2 reads FQGNSA. This CDR3 has 15 amino acids. The V segment lost 8 bases and the J segment 9 bases; nucleotides outside the gene matches: 15. The CDR3 region has the DNA TGTGCCAGCCGTTGGGGAGGGACCAGGACCTGGGAGCTGTTTTTT. The encoded protein is CASRWGGTRTWELFF.

This clone was found a few times. The chain combines TRBV24-1 with TRBJ2-1, with 10 bases fitting TRBD1. Trimming removed 5 bases from V and 4 bases from J; junction bases left unmatched: 16. The CDR3 has 19 residues. Germline V gene lookup returns CDR1 KGHDR and CDR2 SFDVKD. The CDR3 DNA sequence: TGTGCCACCAGTGCCGGGACAGGGGCACCCGGTTTTCTTTACAATGAGCAGTTCTTC. Translating it yields CATSAGTGAPGFLYNEQFF.

This clone was observed a few times. The chain joins TRBV2 to TRBJ2-3; perhaps TRBD2 as D (5 bases). This CDR3 is 14 amino acids long. V lost 7 bases, J lost 2 bases, and 13 bases lay in between. CDR1 is SNHLY and CDR2 is FYNNEI in the germline V gene. The CDR3 sequence is CASIYRDITDTQYF. In DNA form, the CDR3 reads TGTGCCAGCATTTACCGGGATATCACAGATACGCAGTATTTT.

The chain recombines TRBV20-1 with TRBJ2-1; TRBD2 might be the D (6 bases). V shed 5 bases and J shed 3 bases, with 17 bases lying between them. CDR1 and CDR2 from the germline V gene are DFQATT and SNEGSKA (reference sequence). The CDR3 is 15 residues long. Here the CDR3 DNA reads TGCAGTGCTCCTCCTTCGGGAGTCCACTACAATGAGCAGTTCTTC. Translation: CSAPPSGVHYNEQFF.

This clone has ten or more counts. The J gene is TRBJ2-3, the V gene TRBV27, with 10 bases identical to TRBD2. This CDR3 is built from 17 residues. Germline CDR1 is MNHEY and CDR2 is SMNVEV (reference sequence). The V and J ends lost 5 bases and 4 bases, in that order; junction bases with no gene match: 12. CDR3 DNA sequence: TGTGCCAGCAGTCCCAGGGGTAGCGGGAGGCGGGCAGATACGCAGTATTTT. This codes for CASSPRGSGRRADTQYF.

This clone was found many times. V is TRBV5-4 and J is TRBJ1-6; 8 nucleotides agree with TRBD1. The CDR3 has 15 amino acids. Germline CDR1 and CDR2: SGHNT and YYREEE (reference sequence). J lost 9 bases, V lost 0 bases, and 5 bases had no gene match. This CDR3 is CASSLGNRGSSPLHF. The CDR3 DNA sequence: TGTGCCAGCAGCTTGGGGAACAGGGGGAGTTCACCCCTCCACTTT.

In regard to this clone: Sequence at one end of the junction differs from germline and may be a read error. The CDR3 spells CASSLRRLAEGRDMQYF. CDR3 nucleotide sequence: TGTGCCAGCAGCCTACGGAGGCTAGCGGAGGGGAGGGATATGCAGTATTTT. The chain carries TRBV11-2 and TRBJ2-3, with 7 bases identical to TRBD2. CDR1 and CDR2 (germline): SGHAT, FQNNGV. The CDR3 runs 17 residues. Looking up the rest from reference TRBV11-2 and TRBJ2-3 gives the full variable domain: EAGVAQSPRYKIIEKRQSVAFWCNPISGHATLYWYQQILGQGPKLLIQFQNNGVVDDSQLPKDRFSAERLKGVDSTLKIQPAKLEDSAVYLCASSLRRLAEGRDMQYFGPGTRLTVL.